Listed here are 10 T cell receptor beta chains from one sample, sequenced in a study of blood T cell repertoires in COVID-19. Clones were read by immunoSEQ multiplex PCR, and TCRdb kept only the in-frame ones, dropping some. The sample carries about 350,000 clones, roughly 87% recorded once. Sequenced sample: peripheral blood. These receptors originate from a man younger than 40 with COVID-19, enrolled during active disease.

The chain employs TRBV6-6 and TRBJ2-7, with 8 bases matching TRBD2. Trimming removed 5 bases from V and 9 bases from J; junction bases left unmatched: 12. This CDR3 is built from 14 residues. Germline V gives CDR1 MNHNY, CDR2 SVGAGI (reference sequence). Here the CDR3 DNA reads TGTGCCAGCAGTGCGAGCGGGAGCCAGGACAGGCAGTACTTC. This codes for CASSASGSQDRQYF.

This clone was found once. The chain has TRBV18 and TRBJ2-4, with TRBD1 identical over 10 bases. This CDR3 is 14 amino acids long. In germline, CDR1 is KGHSH, CDR2 LQKENI. The V and J ends lost 4 bases and 5 bases, in that order; junction bases with no gene match: 2. The DNA for the CDR3 is TGTGCCAGCTCACAGGACAGGGGGGAAAACATTCAGTACTTC. It codes for CASSQDRGENIQYF. The entire variable domain, with the rest obtained from reference TRBV18 and TRBJ2-4, is as follows: NAGVMQNPRHLVRRRGQEARLRCSPMKGHSHVYWYRQLPEEGLKFMVYLQKENIIDESGMPKERFSAEFPKEGPSILRIQQVVRGDSAAYFCASSQDRGENIQYFGAGTRLSVL.

The chain couples TRBV10-3 to TRBJ1-4; 9 bases match TRBD1. Germline lookup yields CDR1 ENHRY and CDR2 SYGVKD. The CDR3 spans 14 residues. V shed 5 bases, J shed 7 bases, and the junction held 5 bases outside the gene matches. The CDR3, as DNA: TGTGCCATCAGTTGGGACAGGGAGGGTGAAAAACTGTTTTTT. Translating gives CAISWDREGEKLFF.

The J gene is TRBJ2-3, the V gene TRBV25-1; a possible D gene is TRBD1 (6 bases). Germline lookup yields CDR1 MGHDK and CDR2 SYGVNS. Trimming left V 8 bases short and J 5 bases short, with 14 bases between. This CDR3 is built from 13 residues. As DNA, the CDR3 is TGTGCCAGCGGAGAACAGGGAAGAGATACGCAGTATTTT. Protein sequence: CASGEQGRDTQYF.

The rearrangement links TRBV15 to TRBJ2-1; 10 bases agree with TRBD2. CDR1 is LNHNV and CDR2 is YYDKDF in the germline V gene (reference sequence). The CDR3 is 16 residues long. V gave up 0 bases and J gave up 5 bases; unmatched junction bases: 4. The CDR3 is CATSRDLSGGNNEQFF. The CDR3 bases are TGTGCCACCAGCAGAGATCTTAGCGGGGGGAACAATGAGCAGTTCTTC.

The rearrangement links TRBV9 to TRBJ2-3; 13 bases are a match to TRBD2. The J segment lost 12 bases and the V segment lost 0 bases, leaving 10 bases of the junction unmatched. The CDR3 runs to 16 residues. The germline CDR1 and CDR2 sequences are SGDLS and YYNGEE. CDR3 loop: CASSVATGTSGIDQYF. The CDR3 DNA sequence: TGTGCCAGCAGCGTAGCCACCGGGACTAGCGGGATAGATCAGTATTTT.

This chain connects TRBV28 to TRBJ1-2; D uncertain. Germline V lookup: CDR1 MDHEN, CDR2 SYDVKM. Trimming pared 8 bases from V and 7 bases from J, leaving 23 bases between. CDR3 size: 15 residues. Here the CDR3 DNA reads TGTGCCAGCGGCGACGCTGGGAGTACTGGGTTTGGCTACACCTTC. Protein: CASGDAGSTGFGYTF.

This clone was detected once. The chain carries TRBV10-3 and TRBJ2-3; 8 positions agree with TRBD2. This CDR3 spans 14 amino acids. V lost 3 bases, J lost 2 bases, and 1 base stayed unmatched. Germline V gene sequence: CDR1 ENHRY, CDR2 SYGVKD. The CDR3 bases are TGTGCCATCAGTGAAGCGGGAGTCACAGATACGCAGTATTTT. This encodes CAISEAGVTDTQYF.

V gene TRBV5-1 combines with J gene TRBJ2-2; 10 nucleotides agree with TRBD2. Trimming took 4 bases from V and 1 from J; bases not matched to a gene: 4. In germline, CDR1 is SGHRS, CDR2 YFSETQ. The CDR3 totals 16 residues. The CDR3 DNA reads as TGCGCCAGCAGCCTCATAGCGGGAGGGAACACCGGGGAGCTGTTTTTT. This translates into CASSLIAGGNTGELFF.

The gene calls are TRBV9 and TRBJ1-1; D remains unclear. The germline V and J ends were trimmed by 0 bases and 3 bases, with 6 bases remaining between them. The germline V gene has CDR1 SGDLS and CDR2 YYNGEE. CDR3 size: 13 residues. CDR3 nucleotides: TGTGCCAGCAGCGTAGGGCGGTACACTGAAGCTTTCTTT. Translated: CASSVGRYTEAFF.